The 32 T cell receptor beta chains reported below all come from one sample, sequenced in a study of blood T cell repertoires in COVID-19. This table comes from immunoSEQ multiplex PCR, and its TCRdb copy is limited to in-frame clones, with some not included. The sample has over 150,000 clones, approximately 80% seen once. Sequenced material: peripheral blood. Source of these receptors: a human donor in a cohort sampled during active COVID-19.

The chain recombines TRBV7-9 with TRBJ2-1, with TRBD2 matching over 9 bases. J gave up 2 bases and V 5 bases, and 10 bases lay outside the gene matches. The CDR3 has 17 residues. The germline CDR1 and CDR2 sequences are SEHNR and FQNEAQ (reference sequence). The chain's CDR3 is CASSPRAGTSPYNEQFF. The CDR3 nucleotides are TGTGCCAGCAGCCCACGGGCCGGGACTAGCCCCTACAATGAGCAGTTCTTC.

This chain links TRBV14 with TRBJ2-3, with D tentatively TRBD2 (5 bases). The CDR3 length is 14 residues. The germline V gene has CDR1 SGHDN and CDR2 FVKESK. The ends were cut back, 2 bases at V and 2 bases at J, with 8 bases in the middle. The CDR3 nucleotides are TGTGCCAGCAGCCAACTGGACTTCACAGATACGCAGTATTTT. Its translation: CASSQLDFTDTQYF.

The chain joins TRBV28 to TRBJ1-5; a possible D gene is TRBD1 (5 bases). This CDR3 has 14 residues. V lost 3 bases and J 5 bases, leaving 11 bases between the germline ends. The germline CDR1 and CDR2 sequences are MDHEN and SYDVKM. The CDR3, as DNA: TGTGCCAGCAGTTTCGGGGGAGAGGATCAGCCCCAGCATTTT. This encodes CASSFGGEDQPQHF.

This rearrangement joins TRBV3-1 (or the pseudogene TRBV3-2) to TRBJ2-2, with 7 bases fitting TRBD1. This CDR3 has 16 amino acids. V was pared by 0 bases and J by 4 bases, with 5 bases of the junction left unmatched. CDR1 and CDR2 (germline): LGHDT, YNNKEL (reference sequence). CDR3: CASSQDIQGFTGELFF. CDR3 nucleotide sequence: TGTGCCAGCAGCCAAGATATACAGGGGTTCACCGGGGAGCTGTTTTTT.

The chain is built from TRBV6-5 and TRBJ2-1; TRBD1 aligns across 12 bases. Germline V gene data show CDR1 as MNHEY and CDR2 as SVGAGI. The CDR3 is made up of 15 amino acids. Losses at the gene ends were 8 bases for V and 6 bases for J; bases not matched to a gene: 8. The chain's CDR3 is CASGWGQGARNEQFF. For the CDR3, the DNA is TGTGCCAGCGGATGGGGACAGGGGGCCCGCAATGAGCAGTTCTTC.

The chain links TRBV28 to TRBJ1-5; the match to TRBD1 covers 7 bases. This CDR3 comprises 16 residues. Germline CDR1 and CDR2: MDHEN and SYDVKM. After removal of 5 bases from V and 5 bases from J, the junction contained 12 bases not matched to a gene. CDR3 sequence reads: CASSPVGQEFYQPQHF. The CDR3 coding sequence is TGTGCCAGCAGTCCCGTTGGACAGGAATTTTATCAGCCCCAGCATTTT.

The CDR3 sequence is CAISPQGRQGYTF. The DNA of the CDR3 is TGTGCCATCAGTCCCCAGGGGCGTCAGGGCTACACCTTC. The rearrangement uses TRBV10-3 and TRBJ1-2; possible D gene TRBD1, 6 bases. Trimming cost V 5 bases and J 8 bases, with 15 bases left between them. This CDR3 spans 13 amino acids. Per germline, CDR1 ENHRY and CDR2 SYGVKD.

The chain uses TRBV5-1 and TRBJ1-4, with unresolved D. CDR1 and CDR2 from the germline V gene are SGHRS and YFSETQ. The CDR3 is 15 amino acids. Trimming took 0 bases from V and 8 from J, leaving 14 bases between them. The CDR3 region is CASSLGRELAEKLFF. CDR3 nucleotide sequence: TGCGCCAGCAGCTTGGGCCGGGAACTAGCGGAAAAACTGTTTTTT.

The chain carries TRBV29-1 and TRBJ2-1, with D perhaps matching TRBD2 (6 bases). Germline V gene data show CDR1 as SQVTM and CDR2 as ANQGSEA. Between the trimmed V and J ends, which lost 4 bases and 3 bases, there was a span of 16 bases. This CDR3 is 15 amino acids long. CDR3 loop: CSVGRAGLNYNEQFF. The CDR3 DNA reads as TGCAGCGTTGGAAGGGCGGGGCTGAACTACAATGAGCAGTTCTTC.

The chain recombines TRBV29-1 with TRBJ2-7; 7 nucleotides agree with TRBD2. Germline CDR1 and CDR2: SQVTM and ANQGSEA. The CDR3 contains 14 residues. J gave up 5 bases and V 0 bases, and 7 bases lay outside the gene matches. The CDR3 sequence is CSVEDGWEGNEQYF. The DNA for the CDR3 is TGCAGCGTTGAAGATGGGTGGGAGGGAAACGAGCAGTACTTC.

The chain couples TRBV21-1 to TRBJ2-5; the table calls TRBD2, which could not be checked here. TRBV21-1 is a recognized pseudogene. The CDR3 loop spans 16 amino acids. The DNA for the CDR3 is TGTGCCAGCAGCAAAGTGTCTCGGGGAACCTCGGAGACCCAGTACTTC. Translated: CASSKVSRGTSETQYF.

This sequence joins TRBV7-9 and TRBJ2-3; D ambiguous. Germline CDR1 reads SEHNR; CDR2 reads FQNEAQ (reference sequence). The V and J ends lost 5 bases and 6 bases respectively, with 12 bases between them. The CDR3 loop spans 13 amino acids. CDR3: CASSPPQRDTQYF. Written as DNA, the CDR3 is TGTGCCAGCAGCCCCCCCCAGAGGGATACGCAGTATTTT. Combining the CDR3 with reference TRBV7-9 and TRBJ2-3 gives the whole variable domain DTGVSQNPRHKITKRGQNVTFRCDPISEHNRLYWYRQTLGQGPEFLTYFQNEAQLEKSRLLSDRFSAERPKGSFSTLEIQRTEQGDSAMYLCASSPPQRDTQYFGPGTRLTVL.

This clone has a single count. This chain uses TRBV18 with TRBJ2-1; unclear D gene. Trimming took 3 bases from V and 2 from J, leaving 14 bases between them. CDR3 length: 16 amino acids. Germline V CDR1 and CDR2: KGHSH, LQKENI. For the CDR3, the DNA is TGTGCCAGCTCACCCCAGCGAGGAGCCCCCTACAATGAGCAGTTCTTC. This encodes CASSPQRGAPYNEQFF.

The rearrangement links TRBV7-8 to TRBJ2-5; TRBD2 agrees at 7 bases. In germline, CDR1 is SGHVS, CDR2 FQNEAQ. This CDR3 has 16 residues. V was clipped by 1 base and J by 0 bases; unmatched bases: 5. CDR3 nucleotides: TGTGCCAGCAGCTTAGGGGGTAGCGGGTACCAAGAGACCCAGTACTTC. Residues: CASSLGGSGYQETQYF.

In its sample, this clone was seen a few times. The chain's CDR3 is CASMGAPLNTEAFF. CDR3 coding DNA: TGTGCCAGCATGGGGGCACCGTTGAACACTGAAGCTTTCTTT. V is TRBV28 and J is TRBJ1-1, with D perhaps TRBD1 (6 bases). This CDR3 contains 14 residues. V gave up 7 bases and J gave up 0 bases, with 12 bases separating them. Germline CDR1 is MDHEN and CDR2 is SYDVKM.

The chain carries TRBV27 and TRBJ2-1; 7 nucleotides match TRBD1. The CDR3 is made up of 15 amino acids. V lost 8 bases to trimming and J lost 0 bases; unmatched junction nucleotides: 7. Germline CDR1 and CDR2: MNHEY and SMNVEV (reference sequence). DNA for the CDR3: TGTGCCAGCCGTCCGGGACAGAGCTCCTACAATGAGCAGTTCTTC. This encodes CASRPGQSSYNEQFF.

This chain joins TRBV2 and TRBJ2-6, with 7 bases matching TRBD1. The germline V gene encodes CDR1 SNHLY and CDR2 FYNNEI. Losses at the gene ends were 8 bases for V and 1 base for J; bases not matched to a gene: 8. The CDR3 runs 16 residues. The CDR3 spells CASRWDSSSGANVLTF. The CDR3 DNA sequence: TGTGCCAGCCGATGGGACAGCTCTTCTGGGGCCAACGTCCTGACTTTC.

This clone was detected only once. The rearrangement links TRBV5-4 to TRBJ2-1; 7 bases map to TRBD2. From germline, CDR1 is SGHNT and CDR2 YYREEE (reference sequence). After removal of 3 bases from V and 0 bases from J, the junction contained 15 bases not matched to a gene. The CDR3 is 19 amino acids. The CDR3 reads CASSSELGTGGSSYNEQFF. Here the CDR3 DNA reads TGTGCCAGCAGCTCCGAACTGGGTACAGGCGGGAGCTCCTACAATGAGCAGTTCTTC. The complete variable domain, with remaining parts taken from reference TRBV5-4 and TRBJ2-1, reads ETGVTQSPTHLIKTRGQQVTLRCSSQSGHNTVSWYQQALGQGPQFIFQYYREEENGRGNFPPRFSGLQFPNYSSELNVNALELDDSALYLCASSSELGTGGSSYNEQFFGPGTRLTVL.

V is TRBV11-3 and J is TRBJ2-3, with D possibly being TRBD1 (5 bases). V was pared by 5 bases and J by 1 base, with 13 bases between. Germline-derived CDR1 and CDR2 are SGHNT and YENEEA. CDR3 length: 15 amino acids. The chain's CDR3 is CASSPGNRGTDTQYF. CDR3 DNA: TGTGCCAGCAGCCCAGGGAATAGGGGCACAGATACGCAGTATTTT.

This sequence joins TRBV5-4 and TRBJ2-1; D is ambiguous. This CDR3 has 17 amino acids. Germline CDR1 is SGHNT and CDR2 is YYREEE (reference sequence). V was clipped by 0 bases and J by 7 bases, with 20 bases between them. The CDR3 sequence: CASSLVKTRFTPNEQFF. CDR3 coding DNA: TGTGCCAGCAGCTTGGTAAAAACGAGGTTCACACCTAATGAGCAGTTCTTC.

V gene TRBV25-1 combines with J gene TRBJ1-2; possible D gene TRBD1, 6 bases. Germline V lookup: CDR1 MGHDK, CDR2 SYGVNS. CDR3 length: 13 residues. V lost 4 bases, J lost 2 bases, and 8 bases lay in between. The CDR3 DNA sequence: TGTGCCAGCAGTGCCCAGGGGAACTATGGCTACACCTTC. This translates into CASSAQGNYGYTF.

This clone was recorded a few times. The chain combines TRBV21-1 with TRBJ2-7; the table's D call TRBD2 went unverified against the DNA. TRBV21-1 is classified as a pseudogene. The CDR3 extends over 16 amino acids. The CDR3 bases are TGTGCCAGCAGCCCCCTCAGGCGGGACCGACACTACGAGCAGTACTTC. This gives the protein CASSPLRRDRHYEQYF.

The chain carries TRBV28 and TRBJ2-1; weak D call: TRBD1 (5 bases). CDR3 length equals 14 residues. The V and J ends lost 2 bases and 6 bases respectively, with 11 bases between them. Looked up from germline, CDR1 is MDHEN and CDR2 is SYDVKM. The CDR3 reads CASSLAGLRNEQFF. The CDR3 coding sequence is TGTGCCAGCAGTTTAGCAGGGTTACGCAATGAGCAGTTCTTC.

In nucleotides, the CDR3 is TGTGCCAGCTCACCAAACCTCGGGATAGCCAAAAACATTCAGTACTTC. Protein product: CASSPNLGIAKNIQYF. The V and J genes are TRBV18 and TRBJ2-4; maybe TRBD2 (5 bases). This CDR3 region has 16 residues. Germline V gene sequence: CDR1 KGHSH, CDR2 LQKENI. The V end was cut by 2 bases, the J end by 0 bases, with 11 bases between.

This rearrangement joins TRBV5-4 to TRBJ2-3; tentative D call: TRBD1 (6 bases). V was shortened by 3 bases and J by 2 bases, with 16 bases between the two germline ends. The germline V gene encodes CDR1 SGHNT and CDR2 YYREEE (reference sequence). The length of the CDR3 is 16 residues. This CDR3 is CASSSIDRTFTDTQYF. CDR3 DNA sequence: TGTGCCAGCAGCTCCATCGACAGGACATTCACAGATACGCAGTATTTT.

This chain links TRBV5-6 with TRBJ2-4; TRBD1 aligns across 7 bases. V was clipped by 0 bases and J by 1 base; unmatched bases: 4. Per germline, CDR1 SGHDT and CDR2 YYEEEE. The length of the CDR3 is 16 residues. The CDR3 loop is CASSLVGGAAKNIQYF. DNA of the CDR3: TGTGCCAGCAGCTTGGTAGGGGGCGCCGCCAAAAACATTCAGTACTTC. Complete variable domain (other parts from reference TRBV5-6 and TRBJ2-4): DAGVTQSPTHLIKTRGQQVTLRCSPKSGHDTVSWYQQALGQGPQFIFQYYEEEERQRGNFPDRFSGHQFPNYSSELNVNALLLGDSALYLCASSLVGGAAKNIQYFGAGTRLSVL.

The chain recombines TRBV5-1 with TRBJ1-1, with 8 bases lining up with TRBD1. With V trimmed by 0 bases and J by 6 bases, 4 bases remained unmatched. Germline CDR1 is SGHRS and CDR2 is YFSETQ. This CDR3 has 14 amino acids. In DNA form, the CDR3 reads TGCGCCAGCAGCTTGGATGGACAGGGCGCTGAAGCTTTCTTT. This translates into CASSLDGQGAEAFF.

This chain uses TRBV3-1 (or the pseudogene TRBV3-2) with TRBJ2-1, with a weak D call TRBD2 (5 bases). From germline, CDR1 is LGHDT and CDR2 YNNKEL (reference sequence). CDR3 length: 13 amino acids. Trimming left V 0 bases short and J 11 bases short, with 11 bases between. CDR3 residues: CASSQDRGRKQFF. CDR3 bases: TGTGCCAGCAGCCAAGATCGGGGTAGAAAGCAGTTCTTC.

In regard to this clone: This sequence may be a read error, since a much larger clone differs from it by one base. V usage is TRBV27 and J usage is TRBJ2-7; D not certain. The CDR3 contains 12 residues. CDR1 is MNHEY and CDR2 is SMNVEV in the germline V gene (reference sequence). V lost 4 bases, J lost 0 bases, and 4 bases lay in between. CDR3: CASSSLSYEQYF. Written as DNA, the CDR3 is TGTGCCAGCAGTTCCCTCTCCTACGAGCAGTACTTC.

The CDR3 loop reads CSASWLAGGNSYNEQFF. The CDR3 DNA reads TGCAGTGCTAGTTGGCTAGCGGGAGGGAATTCCTACAATGAGCAGTTCTTC. The chain employs TRBV20-1 and TRBJ2-1; the match to TRBD2 covers 12 bases. The germline V gene encodes CDR1 DFQATT and CDR2 SNEGSKA (reference sequence). This CDR3 comprises 17 residues. V shed 3 bases, J shed 1 base, and the junction held 7 bases outside the gene matches.

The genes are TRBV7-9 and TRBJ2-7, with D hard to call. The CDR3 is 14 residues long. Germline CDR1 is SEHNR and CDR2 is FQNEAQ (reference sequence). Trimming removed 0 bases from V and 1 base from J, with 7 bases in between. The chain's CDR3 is CASSLAPNSYEQYF. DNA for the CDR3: TGTGCCAGCAGCTTAGCCCCCAATTCCTACGAGCAGTACTTC.

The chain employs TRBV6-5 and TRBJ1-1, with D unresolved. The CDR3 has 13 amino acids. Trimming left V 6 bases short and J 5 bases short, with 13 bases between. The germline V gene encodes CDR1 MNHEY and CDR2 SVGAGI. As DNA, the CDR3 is TGTGCCAGCAGGGAGGGCTCTAGGACTGAAGCTTTCTTT. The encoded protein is CASREGSRTEAFF.